The 19 T cell receptor beta chains listed next were all sequenced from one sample in a study of OX40 agonist ivuxolimab in advanced cancers. TCRdb keeps only in-frame clones here, not all; method: immunoSEQ multiplex PCR. Among about 61,000 clones listed, 80% to 90% were seen once. The source was CD4+ or CD8+ T cells sorted from blood, collected in a trial of the OX40 agonist ivuxolimab. These receptor sequences come from an adult with an advanced solid tumor such as melanoma, head and neck, liver or kidney cancer.

This chain connects TRBV19 to TRBJ2-3; D gene uncertain. CDR3 length: 14 residues. Per germline, CDR1 LNHDA and CDR2 SQIVND (reference sequence). V dropped 7 bases and J dropped 0 bases, with 11 bases sitting between them. CDR3 region: CASKGRPSTDTQYF. DNA for the CDR3: TGTGCCAGTAAAGGAAGGCCTAGCACAGATACGCAGTATTTT.

The chain employs TRBV5-1 and TRBJ1-1; 9 nucleotides match TRBD1. The CDR3 covers 16 residues. The V segment lost 4 bases and the J segment 4 bases; nucleotides outside the gene matches: 11. The V gene's germline CDR1 is SGHRS and CDR2 YFSETQ. In DNA, the CDR3 is TGCGCCAGCAGCACATTCGGGGGACAGGGTGGCACTGAAGCTTTCTTT. This codes for CASSTFGGQGGTEAFF.

The chain combines TRBV7-9 with TRBJ1-5; TRBD1 might be the D (6 bases). Looked up from germline, CDR1 is SEHNR and CDR2 is FQNEAQ (reference sequence). V shed 8 bases and J shed 4 bases, with 21 bases lying between them. This CDR3 is 16 amino acids long. CDR3 protein: CASSLSHYRENQPQHF. The CDR3 DNA reads as TGTGCCAGCTCTTTATCCCATTACAGGGAGAATCAGCCCCAGCATTTT.

The chain has TRBV28 and TRBJ1-6; no reliable D call. Trimming cost V 5 bases and J 3 bases, with 14 bases left between them. Germline V lookup: CDR1 MDHEN, CDR2 SYDVKM. This CDR3 region has 16 residues. The CDR3 protein is CASSPIRRIYNSPLHF. In DNA form, the CDR3 reads TGTGCCAGCAGTCCCATCCGGCGTATCTATAATTCACCCCTCCACTTT.

The chain carries TRBV6-5 and TRBJ2-7, with 7 bases lining up with TRBD1. Losses at the gene ends were 7 bases for V and 7 bases for J; bases not matched to a gene: 7. From germline, CDR1 is MNHEY and CDR2 SVGAGI. This CDR3 comprises 12 residues. The DNA for the CDR3 is TGTGCCAGCACCAAGGGGGCAGGAGAGCAGTACTTC. Amino acids: CASTKGAGEQYF.

This clone was counted once. The CDR3 spells CASSERATDTQYF. The CDR3 DNA reads as TGTGCCAGCAGTGAAAGGGCAACAGATACGCAGTATTTT. The gene calls are TRBV6-1 and TRBJ2-3; no reliable D call. The ends were cut back, 2 bases at V and 3 bases at J, with 6 bases in the middle. This CDR3 has 13 residues. CDR1 is MNHNS, CDR2 SASEGT, per germline.

The V gene is TRBV11-1, the J gene TRBJ1-2, with D tentatively TRBD1 (5 bases). The V end lost 1 base, the J end lost 7 bases, and 7 bases lay between the germline ends. The CDR3 is 12 residues long. Germline-derived CDR1 and CDR2 are SGHAT and FQDESV (reference sequence). Here the CDR3 DNA reads TGTGCCAGCAGCTTAGAGGGGTTTGGCTACACCTTC. Protein product: CASSLEGFGYTF.

The chain couples TRBV19 to TRBJ1-5; 9 bases align to TRBD1. Germline V gene sequence: CDR1 LNHDA, CDR2 SQIVND (reference sequence). J was trimmed by 7 bases and V by 7 bases; bases with no gene match: 8. The CDR3 sequence is 14 residues long. The chain's CDR3 is CASTRTGAGQPQHF. Written as DNA, the CDR3 is TGTGCCAGTACCCGGACAGGGGCAGGGCAGCCCCAGCATTTT.

The chain joins TRBV7-6 to TRBJ1-2; no firm D call. CDR1 is SGHVS and CDR2 is FNYEAQ in the germline V gene. The CDR3 is 15 residues long. V gave up 1 base and J gave up 0 bases, with 9 bases separating them. The CDR3 DNA follows: TGTGCCAGCAGCTTAGACGGCAGCCCTAACTATGGCTACACCTTC. Translating gives CASSLDGSPNYGYTF.

In this sample, this clone turned up a few times. The chain links TRBV27 to TRBJ1-2; perhaps TRBD1 as D (5 bases). This CDR3 has 14 amino acids. Deletions cut 6 bases from V and 7 bases from J, with 18 bases between. Germline V gene lookup returns CDR1 MNHEY and CDR2 SMNVEV (reference sequence). Here the CDR3 DNA reads TGTGCCAGCAGGACAGTTGAAAGCGTGGGTGGCTACACCTTC. Translating it yields CASRTVESVGGYTF.

The rearrangement links TRBV27 to TRBJ1-1; 8 bases agree with TRBD1. V lost 5 bases to trimming and J lost 5 bases; unmatched junction nucleotides: 7. Germline lookup yields CDR1 MNHEY and CDR2 SMNVEV (reference sequence). CDR3 length: 14 residues. CDR3 region: CASSLTTGETEAFF. CDR3 DNA: TGTGCCAGCAGTCTAACGACAGGGGAGACTGAAGCTTTCTTT.

The chain links TRBV7-2 to TRBJ2-3, with D possibly being TRBD1 (6 bases). This CDR3 is 17 amino acids long. V lost 6 bases and J 4 bases, leaving 23 bases between the germline ends. The germline CDR1 and CDR2 sequences are SGHTA and FQGNSA. CDR3 DNA sequence: TGTGCCAGCAGTTATCTTCCGACAGGAGTGGGTGCAGATACGCAGTATTTT. Its translation: CASSYLPTGVGADTQYF.

The chain carries TRBV9 and TRBJ2-1, with D unresolved. This CDR3 contains 13 residues. Trimming removed 0 bases from V and 13 bases from J, with 14 bases in between. CDR1 is SGDLS, CDR2 YYNGEE, per germline. CDR3 sequence reads: CASSVAGQNLQFF. CDR3 nucleotide sequence: TGTGCCAGCAGCGTAGCCGGGCAGAACCTACAGTTCTTC. Full variable domain (remainder filled in from reference TRBV9 and TRBJ2-1): DSGVTQTPKHLITATGQRVTLRCSPRSGDLSVYWYQQSLDQGLQFLIQYYNGEERAKGNILERFSAQQFPDLHSELNLSSLELGDSALYFCASSVAGQNLQFFGPGTRLTVL.

This chain uses TRBV6-1 with TRBJ1-2, with D possibly TRBD1 on 5 matching bases. V gave up 3 bases and J gave up 4 bases, with 15 bases separating them. This CDR3 contains 15 residues. Germline assignment: CDR1 MNHNS and CDR2 SASEGT. The CDR3 loop is CASSDSWGTLYGYTF. CDR3 sequence (DNA): TGTGCCAGCAGTGATAGCTGGGGGACGCTCTATGGCTACACCTTC.

The CDR3 DNA follows: TGTGCCAGCAGTGACTGGGGGGTGCAAGGGGCTCTCAACTATGGCTACACCTTC. Translated, it gives CASSDWGVQGALNYGYTF. The chain combines TRBV6-1 with TRBJ1-2, with D tentatively TRBD1 (5 bases). The CDR3 is 18 residues long. The germline V and J ends were trimmed by 3 bases and 2 bases, with 22 bases remaining between them. The germline V gene has CDR1 MNHNS and CDR2 SASEGT.

The rearrangement links TRBV15 to TRBJ2-5; D not certain. CDR3 length: 14 amino acids. Trimming removed 4 bases from V and 2 bases from J, with 11 bases in between. Germline CDR1 LNHNV, CDR2 YYDKDF (reference sequence). CDR3 coding DNA: TGTGCCACCAGCACCCCGAATGGGCAAGAGACCCAGTACTTC. The encoded protein is CATSTPNGQETQYF.

The CDR3 sequence: CASRGLPLYEQYF. The CDR3 DNA is TGTGCCAGCAGGGGACTCCCCCTTTACGAGCAGTACTTC. This rearrangement joins TRBV27 to TRBJ2-7; D possibly corresponds to TRBD2 (6 bases). Germline CDR1 is MNHEY and CDR2 is SMNVEV (reference sequence). The CDR3 runs 13 residues. V gave up 6 bases and J gave up 4 bases, with 13 bases separating them.

This chain connects TRBV11-3 to TRBJ2-2, with TRBD2 matching 9 bases. Germline CDR1 and CDR2: SGHNT and YENEEA. V lost 2 bases and J lost 6; bases outside the gene matches: 10. The CDR3 runs 17 residues. The CDR3 spells CASSLRLSSGTSGELFF. CDR3 nucleotide sequence: TGTGCCAGCAGCTTAAGGTTGTCTAGCGGGACTTCCGGGGAGCTGTTTTTT.

J is TRBJ1-1 and V is TRBV7-8, with TRBD1 matching 8 bases. The germline V gene has CDR1 SGHVS and CDR2 FQNEAQ. J was trimmed by 5 bases and V by 5 bases; bases with no gene match: 16. The CDR3 runs to 17 residues. The CDR3 spells CASSQRGQGLTATEAFF. The DNA for the CDR3 is TGTGCCAGCAGCCAAAGAGGACAGGGTTTGACGGCGACTGAAGCTTTCTTT.